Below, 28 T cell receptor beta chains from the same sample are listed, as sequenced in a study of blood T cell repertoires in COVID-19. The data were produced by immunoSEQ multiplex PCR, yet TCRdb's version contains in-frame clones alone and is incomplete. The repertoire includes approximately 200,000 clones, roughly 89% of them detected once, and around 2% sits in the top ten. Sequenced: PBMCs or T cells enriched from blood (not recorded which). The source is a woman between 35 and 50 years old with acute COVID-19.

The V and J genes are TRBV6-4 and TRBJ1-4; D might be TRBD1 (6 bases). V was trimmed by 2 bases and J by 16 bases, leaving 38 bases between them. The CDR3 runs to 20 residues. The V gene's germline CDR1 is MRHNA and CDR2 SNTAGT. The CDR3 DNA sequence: TGTGCCAGCAGTGACGTCGATCAGGACCGGGACACCCCGTGGGAGAAAAATTGGTTTTTT. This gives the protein CASSDVDQDRDTPWEKNWFF.

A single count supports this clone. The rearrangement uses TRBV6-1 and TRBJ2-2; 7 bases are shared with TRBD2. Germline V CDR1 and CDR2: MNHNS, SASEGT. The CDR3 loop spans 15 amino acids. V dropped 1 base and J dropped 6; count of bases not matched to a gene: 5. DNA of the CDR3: TGTGCCAGCAGTGAAGTTGGGCGGGGGTCCGGGGAGCTGTTTTTT. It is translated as CASSEVGRGSGELFF.

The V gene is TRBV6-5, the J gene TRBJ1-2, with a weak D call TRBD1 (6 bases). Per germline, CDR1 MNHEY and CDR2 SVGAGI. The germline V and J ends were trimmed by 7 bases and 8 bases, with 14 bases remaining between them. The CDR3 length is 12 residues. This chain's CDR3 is CASTLGRGGYTF. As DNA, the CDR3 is TGTGCCAGCACTTTAGGCAGGGGCGGCTACACCTTC.

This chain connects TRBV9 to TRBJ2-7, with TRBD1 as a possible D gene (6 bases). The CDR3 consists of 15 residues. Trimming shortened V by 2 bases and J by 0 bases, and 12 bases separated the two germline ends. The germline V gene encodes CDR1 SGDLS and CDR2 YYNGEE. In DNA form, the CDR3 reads TGTGCCAGCAGCGTCACAGGGCATTTCTCCTACGAGCAGTACTTC. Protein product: CASSVTGHFSYEQYF.

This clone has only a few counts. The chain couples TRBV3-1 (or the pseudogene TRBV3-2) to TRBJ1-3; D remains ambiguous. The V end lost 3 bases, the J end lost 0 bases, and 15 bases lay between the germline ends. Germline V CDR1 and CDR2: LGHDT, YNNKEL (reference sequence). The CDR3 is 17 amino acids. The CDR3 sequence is CASSQKMPQYSGNTIYF. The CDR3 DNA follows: TGTGCCAGCAGCCAGAAGATGCCGCAGTACTCTGGAAACACCATATATTTT.

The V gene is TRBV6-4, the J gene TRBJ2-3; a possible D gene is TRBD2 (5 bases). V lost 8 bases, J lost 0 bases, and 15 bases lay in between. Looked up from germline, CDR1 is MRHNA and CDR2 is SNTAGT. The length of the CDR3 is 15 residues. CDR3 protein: CASGVPGKSTDTQYF. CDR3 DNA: TGTGCCAGCGGGGTACCGGGGAAAAGCACAGATACGCAGTATTTT.

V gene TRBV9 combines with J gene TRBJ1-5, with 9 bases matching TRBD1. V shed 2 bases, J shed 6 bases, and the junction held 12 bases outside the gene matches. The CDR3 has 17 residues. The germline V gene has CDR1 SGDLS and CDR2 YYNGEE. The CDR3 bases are TGTGCCAGCAGCGTGGGACAGGGAAAAACTAGTGGTCAGCCCCAGCATTTT. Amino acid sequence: CASSVGQGKTSGQPQHF.

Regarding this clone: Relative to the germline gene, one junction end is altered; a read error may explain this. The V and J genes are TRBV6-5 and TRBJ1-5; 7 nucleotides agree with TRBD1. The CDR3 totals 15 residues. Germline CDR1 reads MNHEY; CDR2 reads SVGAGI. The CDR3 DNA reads TGTGCCAGCAGTGACTCGACAGGGAGGAATCAGCCCCAGCATTTT. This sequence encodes CASSDSTGRNQPQHF.

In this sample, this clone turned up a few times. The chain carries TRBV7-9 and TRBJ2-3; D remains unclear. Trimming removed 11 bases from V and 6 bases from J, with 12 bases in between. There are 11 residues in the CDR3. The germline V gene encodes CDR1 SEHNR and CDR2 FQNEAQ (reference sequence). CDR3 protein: CAQHLMDTQYF. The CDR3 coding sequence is TGTGCCCAACATTTGATGGATACGCAGTATTTT. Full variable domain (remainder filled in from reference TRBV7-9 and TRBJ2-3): DTGVSQNPRHKITKRGQNVTFRCDPISEHNRLYWYRQTLGQGPEFLTYFQNEAQLEKSRLLSDRFSAERPKGSFSTLEIQRTEQGDSAMYLCAQHLMDTQYFGPGTRLTVL.

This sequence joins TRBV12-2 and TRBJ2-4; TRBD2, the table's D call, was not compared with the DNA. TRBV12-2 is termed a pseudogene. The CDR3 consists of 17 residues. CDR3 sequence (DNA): TGTGCAAGTCGCTCCATTAAAGGAACTGGGGGGAAAAACATTCAGTACTTC. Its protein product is CASRSIKGTGGKNIQYF.

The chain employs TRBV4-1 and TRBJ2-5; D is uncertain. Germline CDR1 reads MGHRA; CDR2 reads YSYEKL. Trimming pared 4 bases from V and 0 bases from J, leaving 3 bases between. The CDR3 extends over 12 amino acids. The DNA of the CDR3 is TGCGCCAGCAGCCCGGACCAAGAGACCCAGTACTTC. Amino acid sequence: CASSPDQETQYF.

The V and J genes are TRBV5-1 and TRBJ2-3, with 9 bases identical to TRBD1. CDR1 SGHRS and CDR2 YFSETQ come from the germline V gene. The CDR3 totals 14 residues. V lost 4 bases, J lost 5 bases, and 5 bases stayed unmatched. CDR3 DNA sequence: TGCGCCAGCAGCCCCGGGACAGGGCAAGATACGCAGTATTTT. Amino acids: CASSPGTGQDTQYF.

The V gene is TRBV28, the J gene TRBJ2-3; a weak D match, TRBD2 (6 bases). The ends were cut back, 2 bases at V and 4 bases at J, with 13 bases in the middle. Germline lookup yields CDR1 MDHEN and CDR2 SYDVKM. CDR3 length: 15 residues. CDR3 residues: CASSLGRIIADTQYF. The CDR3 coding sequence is TGTGCCAGCAGTTTAGGGAGGATAATAGCAGATACGCAGTATTTT.

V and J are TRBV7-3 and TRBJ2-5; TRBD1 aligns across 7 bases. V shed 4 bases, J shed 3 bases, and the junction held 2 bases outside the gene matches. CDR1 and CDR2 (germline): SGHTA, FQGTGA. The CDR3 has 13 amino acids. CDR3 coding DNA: TGTGCCAGCAGCTCCACAGGGGAAGAGACCCAGTACTTC. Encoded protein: CASSSTGEETQYF.

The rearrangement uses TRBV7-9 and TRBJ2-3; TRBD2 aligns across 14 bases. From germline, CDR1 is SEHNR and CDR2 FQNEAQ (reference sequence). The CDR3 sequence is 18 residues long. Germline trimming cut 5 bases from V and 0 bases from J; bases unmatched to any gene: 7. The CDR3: CASSKGTSGSLSTDTQYF. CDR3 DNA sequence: TGTGCCAGCAGCAAAGGGACTAGCGGGAGCCTTAGCACAGATACGCAGTATTTT.

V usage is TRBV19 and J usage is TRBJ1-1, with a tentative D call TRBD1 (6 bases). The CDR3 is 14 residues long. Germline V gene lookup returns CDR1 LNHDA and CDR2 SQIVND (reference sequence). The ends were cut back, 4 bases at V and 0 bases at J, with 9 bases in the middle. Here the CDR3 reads CASSSQGMNTEAFF. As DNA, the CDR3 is TGTGCCAGTAGTAGCCAGGGGATGAACACTGAAGCTTTCTTT.

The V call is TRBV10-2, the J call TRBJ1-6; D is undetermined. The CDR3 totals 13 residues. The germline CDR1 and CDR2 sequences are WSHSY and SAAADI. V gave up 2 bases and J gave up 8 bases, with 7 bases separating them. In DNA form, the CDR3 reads TGCGCCAGCAGTGAGCGGTTTGATTCACCCCTCCACTTT. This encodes CASSERFDSPLHF.

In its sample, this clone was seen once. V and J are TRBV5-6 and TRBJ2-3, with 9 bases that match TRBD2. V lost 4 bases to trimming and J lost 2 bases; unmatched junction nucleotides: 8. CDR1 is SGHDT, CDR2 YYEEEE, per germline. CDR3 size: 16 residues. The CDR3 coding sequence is TGTGCCAGCAGCCCACACCCTAGCGGGACCACAGATACGCAGTATTTT. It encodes CASSPHPSGTTDTQYF.

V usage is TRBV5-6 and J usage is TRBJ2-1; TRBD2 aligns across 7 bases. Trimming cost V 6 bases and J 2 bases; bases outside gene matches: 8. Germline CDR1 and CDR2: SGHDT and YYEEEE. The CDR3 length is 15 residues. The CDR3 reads CASTLLGGAYNEQFF. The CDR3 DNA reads TGTGCCAGCACCCTTCTGGGGGGGGCCTACAATGAGCAGTTCTTC.

CDR3 region: CASSFRIDRENQPQHF. CDR3 in DNA: TGTGCCAGCAGCTTCCGCATAGACAGGGAAAATCAGCCCCAGCATTTT. The chain links TRBV7-2 to TRBJ1-5; the match to TRBD1 covers 7 bases. This CDR3 region has 16 residues. Germline assignment: CDR1 SGHTA and CDR2 FQGNSA. The junction had 9 bases not matched to a gene; V was cut back by 3 bases and J by 4 bases.

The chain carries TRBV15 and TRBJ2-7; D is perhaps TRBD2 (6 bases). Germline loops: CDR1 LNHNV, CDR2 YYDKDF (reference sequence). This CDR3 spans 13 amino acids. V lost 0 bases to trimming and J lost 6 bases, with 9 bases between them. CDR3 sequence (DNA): TGTGCCACCAGCAGAGACGGAGGGTTCGAGCAGTACTTC. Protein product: CATSRDGGFEQYF.

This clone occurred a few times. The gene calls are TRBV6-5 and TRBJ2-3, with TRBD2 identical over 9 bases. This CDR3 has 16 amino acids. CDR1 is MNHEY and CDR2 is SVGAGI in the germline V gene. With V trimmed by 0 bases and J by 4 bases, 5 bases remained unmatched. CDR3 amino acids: CASSYSTAGGSDTQYF. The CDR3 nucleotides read TGTGCCAGCAGTTACTCGACAGCGGGGGGTTCAGATACGCAGTATTTT.

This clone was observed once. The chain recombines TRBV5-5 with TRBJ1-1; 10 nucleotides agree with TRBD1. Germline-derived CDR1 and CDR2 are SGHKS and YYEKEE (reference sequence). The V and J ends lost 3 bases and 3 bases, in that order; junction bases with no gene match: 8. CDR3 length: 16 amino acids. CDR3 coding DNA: TGTGCCAGCAGCTACGCTTTTGGACAGGGGGACACTGAAGCTTTCTTT. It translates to CASSYAFGQGDTEAFF. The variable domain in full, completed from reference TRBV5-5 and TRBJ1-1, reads DAGVTQSPTHLIKTRGQQVTLRCSPISGHKSVSWYQQVLGQGPQFIFQYYEKEERGRGNFPDRFSARQFPNYSSELNVNALLLGDSALYLCASSYAFGQGDTEAFFGQGTRLTVV.

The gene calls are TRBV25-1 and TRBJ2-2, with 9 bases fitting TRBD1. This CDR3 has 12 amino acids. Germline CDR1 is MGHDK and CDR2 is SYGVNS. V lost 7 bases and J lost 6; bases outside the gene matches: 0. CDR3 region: CASNRGPGELFF. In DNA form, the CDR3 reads TGTGCCAGCAACAGGGGGCCCGGGGAGCTGTTTTTT.

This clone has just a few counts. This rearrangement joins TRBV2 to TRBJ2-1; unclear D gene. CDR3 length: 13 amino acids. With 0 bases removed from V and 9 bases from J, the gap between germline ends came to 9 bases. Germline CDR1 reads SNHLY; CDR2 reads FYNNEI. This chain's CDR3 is CASSEARNGEQFF. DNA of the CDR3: TGTGCCAGCAGTGAAGCAAGAAACGGTGAGCAGTTCTTC.

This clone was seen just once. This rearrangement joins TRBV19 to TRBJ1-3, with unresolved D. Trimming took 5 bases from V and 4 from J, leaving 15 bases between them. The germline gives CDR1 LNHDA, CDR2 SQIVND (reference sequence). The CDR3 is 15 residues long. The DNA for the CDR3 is TGTGCCAGTAGTGCCACAGCTCTTCGCGGAAACACCATATATTTT. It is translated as CASSATALRGNTIYF.

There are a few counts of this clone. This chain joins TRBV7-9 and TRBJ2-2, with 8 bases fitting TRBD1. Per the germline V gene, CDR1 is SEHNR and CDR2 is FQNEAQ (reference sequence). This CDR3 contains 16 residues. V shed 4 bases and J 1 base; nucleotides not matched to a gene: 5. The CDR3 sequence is CASSSRDRGNTGELFF. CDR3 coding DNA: TGTGCCAGCAGCTCCCGAGACAGGGGGAACACCGGGGAGCTGTTTTTT.

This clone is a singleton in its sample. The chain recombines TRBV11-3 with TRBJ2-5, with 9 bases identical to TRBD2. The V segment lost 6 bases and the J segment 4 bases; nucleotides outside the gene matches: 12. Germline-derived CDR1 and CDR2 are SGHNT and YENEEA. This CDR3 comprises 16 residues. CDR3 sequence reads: CASSLSSGAGRETQYF. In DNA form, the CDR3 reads TGTGCCAGCAGTTTATCTAGCGGGGCGGGAAGAGAGACCCAGTACTTC.